The 26 T cell receptor beta chains below come from one sample, sequenced in a study of CD8 T cells in ankylosing spondylitis. Points from the study as a whole: The study identified a TCR beta motif of several highly homologous variants that appeared characteristic of ankylosing spondylitis blood.

No antigens are known for them. One entry per CDR3 protein results from TCRdb running MiXCR on the 5' RACE reads. Of about 90,000 distinct CDR3 sequences listed, about 9% are singletons. The sample taken for sequencing was blood, either unsorted or a sorted T cell fraction (not recorded which). These receptors all stem from a male donor with ankylosing spondylitis.

This clonotype was seen a few times. The CDR3 region has the DNA TGTGCCAGCAGCTTAGAAGTTAGCAATCAGCCCCAGCATTTT. Amino acid sequence: CASSLEVSNQPQHF. V usage is TRBV11-2 and J usage is TRBJ1-5; D gene ambiguous. V was cut by 0 bases and J by 0 bases, with 3 bases left in between. The CDR3 length is 14 residues. Germline loops: CDR1 SGHAT, CDR2 FQNNGV.

This clonotype was observed many times. The rearrangement uses TRBV7-9 and TRBJ2-3, with D possibly being TRBD1 or TRBD2 (6 bases each). Trimming removed 7 bases from V and 2 bases from J, with 16 bases in between. Germline V gives CDR1 SEHNR, CDR2 FQNEAQ (reference sequence). The CDR3 has 15 residues. CDR3: CASTVEGEYTDTQYF. CDR3 DNA sequence: TGTGCCAGCACGGTGGAGGGGGAATACACAGATACGCAGTATTTT.

The chain recombines TRBV6-5 with TRBJ2-1, with D unresolved. The CDR3 runs 11 residues. From germline, CDR1 is MNHEY and CDR2 SVGAGI. V shed 8 bases and J shed 4 bases, with 6 bases lying between them. Here the CDR3 DNA reads TGTGCCAGCGTAGGATACAATGAGCAGTTCTTC. Translation gives CASVGYNEQFF.

The chain has TRBV6-1 and TRBJ1-4; a weak D match, TRBD1 (6 bases). Trimming cost V 3 bases and J 15 bases, with 17 bases left between them. Germline CDR1 is MNHNS and CDR2 is SASEGT. This CDR3 is built from 13 residues. The CDR3 spells CASSERGFASVFF. In nucleotides, the CDR3 is TGTGCCAGCAGTGAGAGGGGGTTTGCCTCTGTGTTTTTT.

Many counts were recorded for this clonotype. The V and J genes are TRBV2 and TRBJ1-3; D possibly corresponds to TRBD1 (5 bases). The V gene's germline CDR1 is SNHLY and CDR2 FYNNEI. Deletions cut 7 bases from V and 0 bases from J, with 16 bases between. The CDR3 loop spans 16 amino acids. For the CDR3, the DNA is TGTGCCAGCAATTACCTCCCAGGGAACTCTGGAAACACCATATATTTT. Protein: CASNYLPGNSGNTIYF. The variable domain in full, completed from reference TRBV2 and TRBJ1-3, reads EPEVTQTPSHQVTQMGQEVILRCVPISNHLYFYWYRQILGQKVEFLVSFYNNEISEKSEIFDDQFSVERPDGSNFTLKIRSTKLEDSAMYFCASNYLPGNSGNTIYFGEGSWLTVV.

This rearrangement joins TRBV20-1 to TRBJ1-5; a weak D match, TRBD1 (5 bases). This CDR3 has 14 amino acids. The germline V and J ends were trimmed by 5 bases and 7 bases, with 18 bases remaining between them. Germline V gives CDR1 DFQATT, CDR2 SNEGSKA (reference sequence). In nucleotides, the CDR3 is TGCAGTGCTGGGGGAGGCAGGGAAAACCAGCCCCAGCATTTT. Translation: CSAGGGRENQPQHF.

The sample holds many counts of this clonotype. V is TRBV27 and J is TRBJ2-7; 11 nucleotides agree with TRBD2. The V segment lost 3 bases and the J segment 0 bases; nucleotides outside the gene matches: 10. The CDR3 runs to 18 residues. Per the germline V gene, CDR1 is MNHEY and CDR2 is SMNVEV (reference sequence). The CDR3 nucleotides are TGTGCCAGCAGTTTGTTAGCGGGGGGGGCCTTGGGCTCCTACGAGCAGTACTTC. Amino acids: CASSLLAGGALGSYEQYF.

This clonotype was observed a few times. J is TRBJ2-7 and V is TRBV7-2, with a weak D call TRBD1 (6 bases). Between the trimmed V and J ends, which lost 5 bases and 5 bases, there was a span of 13 bases. The V gene's germline CDR1 is SGHTA and CDR2 FQGNSA. This CDR3 comprises 13 residues. The CDR3 region is CASSVGGSDEQYV. The CDR3 nucleotides are TGTGCCAGCAGCGTAGGGGGAAGCGACGAGCAGTACGTC.

This clonotype was recorded once. The chain employs TRBV7-8 and TRBJ2-1; the match to TRBD2 covers 9 bases. The CDR3 totals 16 residues. CDR1 and CDR2 from the germline V gene are SGHVS and FQNEAQ. V was pared by 1 base and J by 7 bases, with 8 bases of the junction left unmatched. CDR3 in amino acids: CASSLGGAGGGNEQFF. For the CDR3, the DNA is TGTGCCAGCAGCTTAGGGGGCGCGGGAGGGGGGAATGAGCAGTTCTTC.

In this sample, this clonotype turned up a few times. The chain uses TRBV11-2 and TRBJ2-7; 10 bases map to TRBD1. Germline CDR1 and CDR2: SGHAT and FQNNGV. V lost 4 bases to trimming and J lost 3 bases; unmatched junction nucleotides: 3. There are 14 residues in the CDR3. CDR3 amino acids: CASSSGQGLYEQYF. The CDR3 bases are TGTGCCAGCAGCTCGGGACAGGGGCTCTACGAGCAGTACTTC. The whole variable domain, filled in from reference TRBV11-2 and TRBJ2-7, reads EAGVAQSPRYKIIEKRQSVAFWCNPISGHATLYWYQQILGQGPKLLIQFQNNGVVDDSQLPKDRFSAERLKGVDSTLKIQPAKLEDSAVYLCASSSGQGLYEQYFGPGTRLTVT.

Ten or more counts support this clonotype. This sequence joins TRBV5-1 and TRBJ2-2, with D uncertain. V gave up 2 bases and J gave up 1 base, with 6 bases separating them. The CDR3 has 14 residues. Germline lookup yields CDR1 SGHRS and CDR2 YFSETQ. The CDR3 here is CASSFSMNTGELFF. The CDR3 coding sequence is TGCGCCAGCAGCTTTAGCATGAACACCGGGGAGCTGTTTTTT. The variable domain in full, completed from reference TRBV5-1 and TRBJ2-2, reads KAGVTQTPRYLIKTRGQQVTLSCSPISGHRSVSWYQQTPGQGLQFLFEYFSETQRNKGNFPGRFSGRQFSNSRSEMNVSTLELGDSALYLCASSFSMNTGELFFGEGSRLTVL.

At least ten counts were recorded for this clonotype. The chain is built from TRBV10-3 and TRBJ2-3; 12 bases are shared with TRBD2. The J segment lost 2 bases and the V segment lost 5 bases, leaving 8 bases of the junction unmatched. CDR1 is ENHRY, CDR2 SYGVKD, per germline. The CDR3 has 17 amino acids. CDR3 residues: CAISFPTSGSSTDTQYF. DNA of the CDR3: TGTGCCATCAGTTTCCCGACTAGCGGGAGCTCCACAGATACGCAGTATTTT.

The V and J genes are TRBV20-1 and TRBJ2-3, with 9 nucleotides matching TRBD1. Germline CDR1 and CDR2: DFQATT and SNEGSKA (reference sequence). This CDR3 comprises 16 residues. After removal of 1 base from V and 3 bases from J, the junction contained 8 bases not matched to a gene. CDR3 sequence reads: CSARALDRGETDTQYF. The DNA for the CDR3 is TGCAGTGCTAGAGCCCTGGACAGGGGTGAAACAGATACGCAGTATTTT.

This clonotype appeared a few times. Here the CDR3 reads CASSLIGSGSGPRNIQYF. The CDR3 DNA follows: TGCGCCAGCAGCTTGATCGGTAGCGGGAGCGGTCCGAGAAACATTCAGTACTTC. V usage is TRBV5-1 and J usage is TRBJ2-4; 9 bases are shared with TRBD2. CDR3 length: 18 residues. V trimming: 1 base; J trimming: 6 bases; junction bases outside the gene matches: 14. The germline gives CDR1 SGHRS, CDR2 YFSETQ.

At least ten counts were recorded for this clonotype. The rearrangement uses TRBV29-1 and TRBJ2-1, with D possibly being TRBD2 (6 bases). The length of the CDR3 is 15 residues. Germline V gene data show CDR1 as SQVTM and CDR2 as ANQGSEA. V was clipped by 5 bases and J by 3 bases, with 17 bases between them. The DNA of the CDR3 is TGCAGCGTTTTCCCCGGGACTGAACACTACAATGAGCAGTTCTTC. Its translation: CSVFPGTEHYNEQFF.

The chain has TRBV5-1 and TRBJ1-4; 7 bases map to TRBD1. The CDR3 covers 14 residues. Trimming at V came to 0 bases and at J to 6 bases, leaving 2 bases not matched to a gene. Per the germline V gene, CDR1 is SGHRS and CDR2 is YFSETQ. CDR3 sequence: CASSLGQGDEKLFF. CDR3 bases: TGCGCCAGCAGCTTGGGACAGGGCGATGAAAAACTGTTTTTT.

This clonotype was seen more than once but under ten times. The V call is TRBV19, the J call TRBJ2-3, with TRBD2 matching over 9 bases. V dropped 2 bases and J dropped 0; count of bases not matched to a gene: 0. This CDR3 region has 15 residues. Germline CDR1 reads LNHDA; CDR2 reads SQIVND (reference sequence). CDR3 loop: CASSITSGSTDTQYF. Written as DNA, the CDR3 is TGTGCCAGTAGTATAACTAGCGGGAGCACAGATACGCAGTATTTT.

The CDR3 bases are TGTGCCACCAGCAGAGATGGGATGACCGAGCATCTTTATAGCAATCAGCCCCAGCATTTT. Its protein is CATSRDGMTEHLYSNQPQHF. The genes are TRBV15 and TRBJ1-5; D remains ambiguous. From germline, CDR1 is LNHNV and CDR2 YYDKDF (reference sequence). V was clipped by 0 bases and J by 0 bases, with 21 bases between them. This CDR3 is 20 amino acids long.

This clonotype came up a few times. The chain is built from TRBV5-5 and TRBJ2-7, with 7 bases fitting TRBD1. V was pared by 3 bases and J by 5 bases, with 8 bases of the junction left unmatched. The germline CDR1 and CDR2 sequences are SGHKS and YYEKEE (reference sequence). This CDR3 contains 14 residues. CDR3 amino acids: CASSWAGQADEQYF. For the CDR3, the DNA is TGTGCCAGCAGCTGGGCCGGACAGGCAGACGAGCAGTACTTC.

The chain combines TRBV7-9 with TRBJ2-1; the match to TRBD1 covers 7 bases. The germline CDR1 and CDR2 sequences are SEHNR and FQNEAQ (reference sequence). Trimming cost V 5 bases and J 8 bases; bases outside gene matches: 15. The length of the CDR3 is 16 residues. The CDR3 DNA is TGTGCCAGCAGCCCAAGGACAGGACTCGGCTCGGATGAGCAGTTCTTC. Amino acid sequence: CASSPRTGLGSDEQFF.

This clonotype was found many times. The chain uses TRBV15 and TRBJ1-5, with D tentatively TRBD1 (5 bases). Germline CDR1 is LNHNV and CDR2 is YYDKDF (reference sequence). Deletions cut 3 bases from V and 1 base from J, with 10 bases between. This CDR3 has 15 amino acids. The CDR3 spells CATSRDTLSNQPQHF. CDR3 bases: TGTGCCACCAGCAGGGACACCCTCAGCAATCAGCCCCAGCATTTT.

This clonotype was picked up many times. This chain connects TRBV12-3 or TRBV12-4 to TRBJ2-4; possibly TRBD1 or TRBD2 for D (6 bases each). This CDR3 region has 13 residues. The V end lost 6 bases, the J end lost 8 bases, and 14 bases lay between the germline ends. CDR3 loop: CASSGGTIDIQYF. In nucleotides, the CDR3 is TGTGCCAGCAGCGGCGGGACAATTGACATTCAGTACTTC.

This clonotype was detected only a few times. V and J are TRBV27 and TRBJ2-2; D not certain. Germline CDR1 reads MNHEY; CDR2 reads SMNVEV (reference sequence). Trimming took 7 bases from V and 0 from J, leaving 15 bases between them. This CDR3 has 16 amino acids. The CDR3: CASKLWPGSNTGELFF. CDR3 sequence (DNA): TGTGCCAGCAAATTATGGCCAGGCTCGAACACCGGGGAGCTGTTTTTT.

This clonotype was seen ten or more times. The V gene is TRBV7-2, the J gene TRBJ1-2; no clear D. V lost 1 base, J lost 1 base, and 7 bases lay in between. The CDR3 extends over 14 amino acids. In germline, CDR1 is SGHTA, CDR2 FQGNSA. For the CDR3, the DNA is TGTGCCAGCAGCTTAGTAGTCCGTAACTATGGCTACACCTTC. Translating it yields CASSLVVRNYGYTF.

This clonotype was detected only a few times. The J gene is TRBJ2-6, the V gene TRBV10-3; D is uncertain. Trimming removed 2 bases at V and 0 bases at J, with 11 bases between. This CDR3 is 17 amino acids long. The germline V gene has CDR1 ENHRY and CDR2 SYGVKD. CDR3 sequence: CAISEVATDSGANVLTF. Written as DNA, the CDR3 is TGTGCCATCAGTGAGGTCGCCACTGACTCTGGGGCCAACGTCCTGACTTTC.

This clonotype was found many times. The rearrangement links TRBV7-9 to TRBJ1-1, with D possibly being TRBD1 (6 bases). The V end was cut by 0 bases, the J end by 1 base, with 15 bases between. The germline V gene encodes CDR1 SEHNR and CDR2 FQNEAQ (reference sequence). The CDR3 loop spans 17 amino acids. The CDR3 loop reads CASSLAGKGDQNTEAFF. The CDR3 DNA sequence: TGTGCCAGCAGCTTAGCCGGGAAGGGGGATCAGAACACTGAAGCTTTCTTT.